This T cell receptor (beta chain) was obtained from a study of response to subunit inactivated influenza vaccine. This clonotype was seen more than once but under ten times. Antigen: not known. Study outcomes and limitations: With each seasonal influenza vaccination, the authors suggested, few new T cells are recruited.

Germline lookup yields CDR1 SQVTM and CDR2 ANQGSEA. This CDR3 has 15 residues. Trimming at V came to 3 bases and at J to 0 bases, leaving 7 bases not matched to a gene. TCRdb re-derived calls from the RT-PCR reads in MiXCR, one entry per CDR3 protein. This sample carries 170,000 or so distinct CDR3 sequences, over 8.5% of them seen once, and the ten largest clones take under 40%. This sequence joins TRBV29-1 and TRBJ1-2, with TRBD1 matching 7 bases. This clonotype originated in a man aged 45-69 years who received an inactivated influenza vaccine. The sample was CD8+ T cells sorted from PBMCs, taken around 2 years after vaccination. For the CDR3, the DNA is TGCAGCGTTGACAGGGGGTGGGACCCTAACTATGGCTACACCTTC. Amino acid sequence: CSVDRGWDPNYGYTF.